The 22 T cell receptor beta chains presented below share a single source sample, sequenced in a study of shared clonotypes between healthy human individuals. TCRdb keeps only in-frame clones here, not all; method: immunoSEQ multiplex PCR. The repertoire holds more than 1.2 million clones, with about 98.5% as singletons. Material: naive CD4+ T cells sorted from blood. Subset indicated: CD45RA+ positively selected. The receptor set was obtained from a young man in good health.

The V call is TRBV28, the J call TRBJ2-3, with 15 bases lining up with TRBD2. The CDR3 has 18 residues. Germline trimming cut 5 bases from V and 3 bases from J; bases unmatched to any gene: 9. In germline, CDR1 is MDHEN, CDR2 SYDVKM. The CDR3 region is CASSPNAGLAGGTDTQYF. The CDR3 nucleotides read TGTGCCAGCAGTCCTAACGCGGGACTAGCGGGAGGTACAGATACGCAGTATTTT.

The V gene is TRBV20-1, the J gene TRBJ1-2; TRBD1 agrees at 9 bases. Germline V CDR1 and CDR2: DFQATT, SNEGSKA (reference sequence). The CDR3 length is 11 residues. With 7 bases clipped from V and 7 bases from J, the junction kept 4 bases outside the gene matches. This CDR3 is CSDRGLSGYTF. CDR3 nucleotides: TGCAGTGACAGGGGGCTCTCTGGCTACACCTTC.

V gene TRBV2 combines with J gene TRBJ2-3, with D unclear. Germline lookup yields CDR1 SNHLY and CDR2 FYNNEI. This CDR3 spans 13 amino acids. With 9 bases removed from V and 3 bases from J, the gap between germline ends came to 13 bases. The CDR3 coding sequence is TGTGCCAGAGTGTCAATTCGTACAGATACGCAGTATTTT. It codes for CARVSIRTDTQYF.

V usage is TRBV19 and J usage is TRBJ2-1, with TRBD2 matching over 9 bases. The length of the CDR3 is 14 residues. The germline CDR1 and CDR2 sequences are LNHDA and SQIVND (reference sequence). After removal of 2 bases from V and 7 bases from J, the junction contained 3 bases not matched to a gene. In DNA form, the CDR3 reads TGTGCCAGTAGTATACTAGCGGGGAAAAATGAGCAGTTCTTC. Translation gives CASSILAGKNEQFF.

V gene TRBV7-9 combines with J gene TRBJ2-2, with 12 bases lining up with TRBD2. The CDR3 spans 15 residues. Germline V gives CDR1 SEHNR, CDR2 FQNEAQ (reference sequence). Trimming at V came to 4 bases and at J to 6 bases, leaving 3 bases not matched to a gene. CDR3 loop: CASSSRLAGAGELFF. In DNA, the CDR3 is TGTGCCAGCAGCTCCCGACTAGCGGGAGCCGGGGAGCTGTTTTTT.

V is TRBV27 and J is TRBJ2-3, with a weak D call TRBD1 (5 bases). The CDR3 is 13 residues long. With 7 bases removed from V and 3 bases from J, the gap between germline ends came to 11 bases. CDR1 and CDR2 from the germline V gene are MNHEY and SMNVEV (reference sequence). CDR3 DNA sequence: TGTGCCAGCAAGGTCAGGGCGACAGATACGCAGTATTTT. Amino acid sequence: CASKVRATDTQYF.

The chain links TRBV29-1 to TRBJ2-7, with a tentative D call TRBD1 (6 bases). The CDR3 is 12 residues long. Germline lookup yields CDR1 SQVTM and CDR2 ANQGSEA. With 4 bases removed from V and 3 bases from J, the gap between germline ends came to 10 bases. Here the CDR3 reads CSVGTGIYEQYF. The DNA for the CDR3 is TGCAGCGTTGGAACAGGGATCTACGAGCAGTACTTC.

The table lists this clone with a count of one. The rearrangement joins TRBV9 to TRBJ2-7; D may be TRBD2 (5 bases). CDR1 is SGDLS, CDR2 YYNGEE, per germline. The CDR3 contains 15 residues. With 1 base removed from V and 0 bases from J, the gap between germline ends came to 11 bases. The CDR3 protein is CASSVLGAASYEQYF. CDR3 bases: TGTGCCAGCAGCGTACTTGGAGCGGCCTCCTACGAGCAGTACTTC.

The chain joins TRBV7-9 to TRBJ1-3; TRBD1 might be the D (6 bases). The CDR3 extends over 16 amino acids. CDR1 and CDR2 (germline): SEHNR, FQNEAQ (reference sequence). V shed 1 base and J shed 2 bases, with 12 bases lying between them. The CDR3 DNA reads as TGTGCCAGCAGCTTAGGAGGGGGTACTGCTGGAAACACCATATATTTT. This translates into CASSLGGGTAGNTIYF. Variable domain in full (rest from reference TRBV7-9 and TRBJ1-3): DTGVSQNPRHKITKRGQNVTFRCDPISEHNRLYWYRQTLGQGPEFLTYFQNEAQLEKSRLLSDRFSAERPKGSFSTLEIQRTEQGDSAMYLCASSLGGGTAGNTIYFGEGSWLTVV.

The chain employs TRBV27 and TRBJ1-2; D call uncertain. Trimming cost V 6 bases and J 4 bases, with 3 bases left between them. This CDR3 spans 10 amino acids. The germline V gene has CDR1 MNHEY and CDR2 SMNVEV (reference sequence). In DNA, the CDR3 is TGTGCCAGCAGGGTCTATGGCTACACCTTC. This codes for CASRVYGYTF.

The chain uses TRBV19 and TRBJ2-1, with D possibly being TRBD2 (6 bases). CDR3 size: 15 residues. V lost 10 bases, J lost 10 bases, and 26 bases lay in between. Germline lookup yields CDR1 LNHDA and CDR2 SQIVND (reference sequence). The CDR3 nucleotides are TGTGCCACCGCCGACCCCCCGGGGGTCCGTGTCGAGCAGTTCTTC. This encodes CATADPPGVRVEQFF.

V and J are TRBV7-9 and TRBJ2-3; TRBD2 is a possible D gene (6 bases). Trimming removed 2 bases at V and 5 bases at J, with 11 bases between. This CDR3 region has 14 residues. CDR1 is SEHNR and CDR2 is FQNEAQ in the germline V gene (reference sequence). The CDR3: CASSLTGSGDTQYF. The CDR3, as DNA: TGTGCCAGCAGCTTAACCGGGAGTGGAGATACGCAGTATTTT.

This sequence joins TRBV10-3 and TRBJ2-2; a possible D gene is TRBD2 (6 bases). Germline CDR1 reads ENHRY; CDR2 reads SYGVKD. The CDR3 loop spans 15 amino acids. Trimming removed 7 bases from V and 0 bases from J, with 12 bases in between. DNA of the CDR3: TGTGCCATCAACCCGAGCGGGTCGAACACCGGGGAGCTGTTTTTT. Its translation: CAINPSGSNTGELFF.

The chain joins TRBV6-5 to TRBJ1-4; D is perhaps TRBD1 (6 bases). V was clipped by 6 bases and J by 8 bases, with 19 bases between them. The germline V gene encodes CDR1 MNHEY and CDR2 SVGAGI. There are 15 residues in the CDR3. CDR3 residues: CASSRAGAEPEKLFF. DNA of the CDR3: TGTGCCAGCAGCCGGGCAGGGGCCGAACCGGAAAAACTGTTTTTT.

This chain joins TRBV2 and TRBJ2-5, with D perhaps matching TRBD2 (6 bases). Germline V gene sequence: CDR1 SNHLY, CDR2 FYNNEI. The CDR3 runs 14 residues. Trimming stripped 4 bases from V and 7 bases from J, with 16 bases between. CDR3 amino acids: CASSGTTSLVTQYF. The CDR3 nucleotides are TGTGCCAGCAGTGGGACTACTTCATTGGTGACCCAGTACTTC.

Note on this clone: Other DNA sequences in this specimen translate into the identical CDR3. V usage is TRBV5-1 and J usage is TRBJ2-7, with D maybe TRBD1 (6 bases). The CDR3 is made up of 14 amino acids. V lost 4 bases and J 2 bases, leaving 13 bases between the germline ends. Germline loops: CDR1 SGHRS, CDR2 YFSETQ. The CDR3 loop reads CASSSQQGTYEQYF. The CDR3 DNA reads as TGCGCCAGCAGCAGCCAACAGGGAACCTACGAGCAGTACTTC.

The V and J genes are TRBV7-9 and TRBJ2-1; unclear D gene. This CDR3 spans 17 amino acids. With 0 bases removed from V and 0 bases from J, the gap between germline ends came to 12 bases. From germline, CDR1 is SEHNR and CDR2 FQNEAQ (reference sequence). The CDR3 here is CASSLAIHLSSYNEQFF. Here the CDR3 DNA reads TGTGCCAGCAGCTTAGCGATTCATCTGAGCTCCTACAATGAGCAGTTCTTC. The whole variable domain, remainder taken from reference TRBV7-9 and TRBJ2-1, is DTGVSQNPRHKITKRGQNVTFRCDPISEHNRLYWYRQTLGQGPEFLTYFQNEAQLEKSRLLSDRFSAERPKGSFSTLEIQRTEQGDSAMYLCASSLAIHLSSYNEQFFGPGTRLTVL.

This clone was detected once. The V gene is TRBV11-2, the J gene TRBJ2-7; D unresolved. Trimming took off 0 bases at V and 2 bases at J, with 5 bases between the two ends. This CDR3 is built from 13 residues. Germline V lookup: CDR1 SGHAT, CDR2 FQNNGV. The CDR3 sequence is CASSLDSPYEQYF. CDR3 bases: TGTGCCAGCAGCTTAGATAGTCCCTACGAGCAGTACTTC.

The chain is built from TRBV11-2 and TRBJ2-2; possible D gene TRBD1, 6 bases. This CDR3 has 18 amino acids. Germline V gene sequence: CDR1 SGHAT, CDR2 FQNNGV. V was shortened by 2 bases and J by 0 bases, with 16 bases between the two germline ends. The CDR3, as DNA: TGTGCCAGCAGCTTAAGTAACACAGGGTTCGCGAACACCGGGGAGCTGTTTTTT. Amino acid sequence: CASSLSNTGFANTGELFF.

The rearrangement links TRBV5-1 to TRBJ2-7, with 12 positions matching TRBD2. Germline V gene lookup returns CDR1 SGHRS and CDR2 YFSETQ. Losses at the gene ends were 3 bases for V and 7 bases for J; bases not matched to a gene: 5. The CDR3 contains 14 residues. The CDR3 here is CASSSLAGGPEQYF. The CDR3 DNA reads as TGCGCCAGCAGCTCACTAGCGGGAGGACCAGAGCAGTACTTC.

This clone appeared a single time. The chain is built from TRBV29-1 and TRBJ2-1; possibly TRBD2 for D (5 bases). The ends were cut back, 7 bases at V and 4 bases at J, with 11 bases in the middle. CDR3 length: 12 amino acids. CDR1 is SQVTM, CDR2 ANQGSEA, per germline. CDR3 sequence reads: CSAGGHYNEQFF. For the CDR3, the DNA is TGCAGCGCCGGAGGCCATTACAATGAGCAGTTCTTC.

The sample holds a few counts of this clone. CDR3 sequence (DNA): TGTGCCAGCAGTAACGGACCTAGCGCCTACGAGCAGTACTTC. It encodes CASSNGPSAYEQYF. The V and J genes are TRBV5-4 and TRBJ2-7; D possibly corresponds to TRBD2 (6 bases). The V end lost 5 bases, the J end lost 2 bases, and 14 bases lay between the germline ends. Germline-derived CDR1 and CDR2 are SGHNT and YYREEE (reference sequence). CDR3 length: 14 residues.